Below are 12 T cell receptor beta chains sequenced from a single sample in a study of blood T cell repertoires in COVID-19. The repertoire was sequenced with immunoSEQ multiplex PCR; TCRdb's copy has only in-frame clones and lacks some. Among tens of thousands of clones listed, roughly three quarters were seen once. Sequenced: peripheral blood. The receptors were gathered from a man aged 65 to 85 with COVID-19, enrolled during active disease.

V is TRBV28 and J is TRBJ1-1; the D gene is possibly TRBD1 (5 bases). V dropped 3 bases and J dropped 3 bases, with 11 bases sitting between them. From germline, CDR1 is MDHEN and CDR2 SYDVKM. CDR3 size: 14 residues. The CDR3 nucleotides read TGTGCCAGCAGTTTGGACCTAGGGGACACTGAAGCTTTCTTT. Its protein product is CASSLDLGDTEAFF.

The chain combines TRBV4-2 with TRBJ1-6; D is unresolved. This CDR3 contains 15 residues. Between the trimmed V and J ends, which lost 0 bases and 8 bases, there was a span of 11 bases. Germline lookup yields CDR1 LGHNA and CDR2 YNFKEQ. Written as DNA, the CDR3 is TGTGCCAGCAGCCAAGAGGCCGTGTATCATTCACCCCTCCACTTT. It translates to CASSQEAVYHSPLHF.

The genes are TRBV2 and TRBJ1-5; D call uncertain. This CDR3 is built from 15 residues. The germline V gene has CDR1 SNHLY and CDR2 FYNNEI. Trimming cost V 3 bases and J 3 bases, with 12 bases left between them. CDR3 DNA sequence: TGTGCCAGCAGTGAGCGGACTTTCACCAATCAGCCCCAGCATTTT. Translated, it gives CASSERTFTNQPQHF.

This clone was recorded only once. V gene TRBV27 combines with J gene TRBJ1-1; the match to TRBD1 covers 9 bases. Germline V lookup: CDR1 MNHEY, CDR2 SMNVEV (reference sequence). The CDR3 totals 14 residues. Germline trimming cut 3 bases from V and 4 bases from J; bases unmatched to any gene: 3. CDR3 sequence (DNA): TGTGCCAGCAGTTTTCTACAGGGGGCCACTGAAGCTTTCTTT. It yields the protein CASSFLQGATEAFF.

The chain carries TRBV11-2 and TRBJ2-7; D is perhaps TRBD1 (6 bases). From germline, CDR1 is SGHAT and CDR2 FQNNGV. V was cut by 1 base and J by 2 bases, with 15 bases left in between. There are 16 residues in the CDR3. The CDR3 here is CASSLGPRGPTYEQYF. The DNA of the CDR3 is TGTGCCAGCAGCTTAGGGCCCAGGGGTCCCACCTACGAGCAGTACTTC.

This rearrangement joins TRBV7-2 to TRBJ1-5; D call uncertain. The CDR3 totals 15 residues. Trimming removed 1 base at V and 6 bases at J, with 13 bases between. Looked up from germline, CDR1 is SGHTA and CDR2 is FQGNSA. CDR3 in DNA: TGTGCCAGCAGCTTAGGGGAGGGCGGACGTCAGCCCCAGCATTTT. Translation: CASSLGEGGRQPQHF.

The rearrangement joins TRBV13 to TRBJ2-7; weak D call: TRBD1 (7 bases). This CDR3 region has 13 residues. The germline V gene encodes CDR1 PRHDT and CDR2 FYEKMQ (reference sequence). V was clipped by 7 bases and J by 5 bases, with 15 bases between them. The CDR3 region has the DNA TGTGCCAGCACCCGAAGCAGGGGGGACGAGCAGTACTTC. As protein: CASTRSRGDEQYF.

The CDR3, as DNA: TGTGCCAGCAGCTTTCGAACAGGGAGAAGCGAGCAGTACTTC. Protein product: CASSFRTGRSEQYF. The V and J genes are TRBV5-8 and TRBJ2-7; perhaps TRBD1 as D (6 bases). V lost 2 bases and J lost 6, with 15 bases in between. Germline CDR1 reads SGHTS; CDR2 reads YDEGEE. The CDR3 totals 14 residues.

This chain joins TRBV3-1 (or the pseudogene TRBV3-2) and TRBJ2-7; 15 bases are shared with TRBD2. V lost 5 bases, J lost 6 bases, and 5 bases stayed unmatched. Per the germline V gene, CDR1 is LGHDT and CDR2 is YNNKEL (reference sequence). The CDR3 length is 15 residues. CDR3 sequence (DNA): TGTGCCAGCAGCGCGGGACTAGCGGGAGGCCGCGAGCAGTACTTC. This encodes CASSAGLAGGREQYF.

In its sample, this clone was seen a few times. This chain links TRBV29-1 with TRBJ2-1, with D perhaps TRBD1 (6 bases). Trimming stripped 4 bases from V and 4 bases from J, with 11 bases between. Germline CDR1 reads SQVTM; CDR2 reads ANQGSEA. The CDR3 covers 13 residues. CDR3 bases: TGCAGCGTTGTAGGGACAACTTACAATGAGCAGTTCTTC. Translating it yields CSVVGTTYNEQFF.

The chain joins TRBV7-2 to TRBJ1-2; D is possibly TRBD1 (5 bases). V lost 6 bases, J lost 4 bases, and 21 bases lay in between. The CDR3 extends over 16 amino acids. CDR1 is SGHTA, CDR2 FQGNSA, per germline. The CDR3 loop is CASRRTGGEWSYGYTF. The CDR3 DNA reads as TGTGCCAGCAGGAGGACGGGAGGGGAATGGAGCTATGGCTACACCTTC.

This clone has a single count. This chain links TRBV6-6 with TRBJ2-7, with 9 bases identical to TRBD2. CDR1 MNHNY and CDR2 SVGAGI come from the germline V gene (reference sequence). The CDR3 consists of 15 residues. The trim removed 4 bases at V and 0 bases at J, leaving 4 bases unmatched. CDR3 in DNA: TGTGCCAGCAGTTCTAGCGGGATGGCCTCCTACGAGCAGTACTTC. It yields the protein CASSSSGMASYEQYF.